The 32 T cell receptor beta chains presented below share a single source sample, sequenced in a study of neurological immune-mediated disorders. TCRdb recomputed calls from the 5' RACE reads with MiXCR, one row per CDR3 protein. The data contain 49,000 or so distinct CDR3 sequences, 4% to 5.5% of them seen just once; the ten biggest clones take up approximately 5.7%. Material for sequencing was PBMCs. The receptors come from a woman aged 60 to 75 with multiple sclerosis.

This clonotype occurred many times. The chain is built from TRBV20-1 and TRBJ1-4; 9 bases are a match to TRBD1. The V gene end was trimmed by 5 bases and the J gene end by 8 bases; junction bases not matched to a gene: 12. This CDR3 is 15 amino acids long. Germline values: CDR1 DFQATT, CDR2 SNEGSKA (reference sequence). The CDR3 coding sequence is TGCAGTGCTTCAATACCCGGGACAGGGCGAGAAAAACTGTTTTTT. Its protein is CSASIPGTGREKLFF.

This clonotype appeared many times. This sequence joins TRBV5-1 and TRBJ2-1; weak D call: TRBD2 (6 bases). From germline, CDR1 is SGHRS and CDR2 YFSETQ. The CDR3 is 15 amino acids. Trimming left V 0 bases short and J 5 bases short, with 12 bases between. As DNA, the CDR3 is TGCGCCAGCAGCTTGGTGCTAGCGAGGGACAATGAGCAGTTCTTC. Translating it yields CASSLVLARDNEQFF. Full variable domain (outside the CDR3, taken from reference TRBV5-1 and TRBJ2-1): KAGVTQTPRYLIKTRGQQVTLSCSPISGHRSVSWYQQTPGQGLQFLFEYFSETQRNKGNFPGRFSGRQFSNSRSEMNVSTLELGDSALYLCASSLVLARDNEQFFGPGTRLTVL.

This clonotype showed up many times. As DNA, the CDR3 is TGTGCCAGCAGCCCCGGACAGGGGGACATTCAGTACTTC. Translated, it gives CASSPGQGDIQYF. The rearrangement links TRBV5-5 to TRBJ2-4; 10 nucleotides align to TRBD1. CDR1 is SGHKS, CDR2 YYEKEE, per germline (reference sequence). V shed 4 bases, J shed 8 bases, and the junction held 3 bases outside the gene matches. The length of the CDR3 is 13 residues.

This clonotype was detected only a few times. The chain is built from TRBV10-2 and TRBJ1-2; TRBD1 agrees at 10 bases. This CDR3 is 14 amino acids long. With 8 bases clipped from V and 3 bases from J, the junction kept 6 bases outside the gene matches. Germline lookup yields CDR1 WSHSY and CDR2 SAAADI. This CDR3 is CASARQGADYGYTF. CDR3 in DNA: TGCGCCAGCGCTAGACAGGGGGCAGACTATGGCTACACCTTC.

This clonotype was observed a few times. The chain employs TRBV11-2 and TRBJ2-5; tentative D call: TRBD2 (5 bases). Germline V gene sequence: CDR1 SGHAT, CDR2 FQNNGV. V was pared by 3 bases and J by 2 bases, with 10 bases between. The CDR3 length is 14 residues. Here the CDR3 reads CASSFIRLQETQYF. The CDR3 DNA follows: TGTGCCAGCAGCTTTATTCGACTACAAGAGACCCAGTACTTC. Based on the CDR3 plus reference TRBV11-2 and TRBJ2-5, the full variable domain is EAGVAQSPRYKIIEKRQSVAFWCNPISGHATLYWYQQILGQGPKLLIQFQNNGVVDDSQLPKDRFSAERLKGVDSTLKIQPAKLEDSAVYLCASSFIRLQETQYFGPGTRLLVL.

A few counts support this clonotype. This chain connects TRBV20-1 to TRBJ2-3; D not certain. This CDR3 region has 13 residues. V dropped 0 bases and J dropped 2 bases, with 6 bases sitting between them. Germline V gene sequence: CDR1 DFQATT, CDR2 SNEGSKA (reference sequence). CDR3 in DNA: TGCAGTGCTAGAGATCGGGCCACAGATACGCAGTATTTT. Its translation is CSARDRATDTQYF.

This clonotype was recorded a few times. This rearrangement joins TRBV7-2 to TRBJ1-2; D is possibly TRBD1 (5 bases). V was trimmed by 1 base and J by 4 bases, leaving 13 bases between them. The CDR3 runs 15 residues. Germline V CDR1 and CDR2: SGHTA, FQGNSA. CDR3 region: CASSLVAGGAYGYTF. In DNA, the CDR3 is TGTGCCAGCAGCTTAGTAGCAGGAGGGGCCTATGGCTACACCTTC.

This clonotype appeared many times. This chain links TRBV9 with TRBJ2-1; 7 bases are shared with TRBD2. CDR3 length equals 15 residues. V lost 3 bases and J lost 3; bases outside the gene matches: 6. Germline loops: CDR1 SGDLS, CDR2 YYNGEE. CDR3 in DNA: TGTGCCAGCAGCGCTCTAGCGGACCTCTACAATGAGCAGTTCTTC. The encoded protein is CASSALADLYNEQFF.

This clonotype was seen ten or more times. This chain connects TRBV7-2 to TRBJ2-1; 9 positions match TRBD2. The CDR3 consists of 14 residues. Germline CDR1 is SGHTA and CDR2 is FQGNSA. Trimming removed 3 bases from V and 4 bases from J; junction bases left unmatched: 1. The CDR3 bases are TGTGCCAGCAGCTTGCTAGCGGGATACAATGAGCAGTTCTTC. It yields the protein CASSLLAGYNEQFF.

This clonotype was detected ten times or more. The J gene is TRBJ2-3, the V gene TRBV20-1, with a possible D match to TRBD1 (6 bases). CDR3 length: 13 amino acids. Germline CDR1 is DFQATT and CDR2 is SNEGSKA (reference sequence). The CDR3 DNA follows: TGCAGATTCCACAGGGTTTGGACAGATACGCAGTATTTT. Encoded protein: CRFHRVWTDTQYF.

In this sample, this clonotype turned up many times. This sequence joins TRBV5-1 and TRBJ2-3, with 8 bases identical to TRBD1. This CDR3 is 15 amino acids long. Germline V CDR1 and CDR2: SGHRS, YFSETQ. V was pared by 4 bases and J by 3 bases, with 7 bases of the junction left unmatched. CDR3 loop: CASSGGQVMTDTQYF. The CDR3 DNA follows: TGCGCCAGCAGCGGGGGACAGGTCATGACAGATACGCAGTATTTT.

Many counts were recorded for this clonotype. The chain joins TRBV10-3 to TRBJ1-4, with 7 bases aligning to TRBD1. V dropped 6 bases and J dropped 0; count of bases not matched to a gene: 13. The CDR3 extends over 18 amino acids. The germline V gene encodes CDR1 ENHRY and CDR2 SYGVKD. The CDR3 loop is CAISADRSFPPTNEKLFF. In DNA, the CDR3 is TGTGCCATCAGCGCGGACAGGTCGTTTCCTCCAACTAATGAAAAACTGTTTTTT.

The sample holds many counts of this clonotype. The rearrangement links TRBV24-1 to TRBJ2-5, with D tentatively TRBD1 (6 bases). Germline V gene lookup returns CDR1 KGHDR and CDR2 SFDVKD. This CDR3 has 13 amino acids. V lost 7 bases and J lost 7, with 15 bases in between. CDR3 DNA sequence: TGTGCCACCAGCCAGGGGTCCCTCGGGACCCAGTACTTC. This translates into CATSQGSLGTQYF.

This clonotype was recorded many times. This rearrangement joins TRBV4-1 to TRBJ2-1; 12 nucleotides align to TRBD2. J was trimmed by 4 bases and V by 3 bases; bases with no gene match: 7. Germline CDR1 reads MGHRA; CDR2 reads YSYEKL. The CDR3 is 17 amino acids. The CDR3 region has the DNA TGCGCCAGCAGCCAGCCCCTTCTAGCGGGAGGGTACAATGAGCAGTTCTTC. This gives the protein CASSQPLLAGGYNEQFF.

This clonotype was detected ten times or more. The chain uses TRBV7-2 and TRBJ2-1; D perhaps matches TRBD2 (6 bases). This CDR3 contains 17 residues. Germline CDR1 SGHTA, CDR2 FQGNSA. Deletions cut 1 base from V and 6 bases from J, with 19 bases between. CDR3 loop: CASSLGNGRDPTNEQFF. CDR3 bases: TGTGCCAGCAGCTTAGGGAACGGGAGAGACCCCACCAATGAGCAGTTCTTC.

This clonotype was detected many times. The rearrangement uses TRBV5-1 and TRBJ2-7, with D possibly being TRBD2 (7 bases). The CDR3 length is 14 residues. V lost 1 base and J 4 bases, leaving 12 bases between the germline ends. From germline, CDR1 is SGHRS and CDR2 YFSETQ. CDR3 in DNA: TGCGCCAGCAGCTTGTGGGGGGGCGGGTACGAGCAGTACGTC. Its protein product is CASSLWGGGYEQYV.

This clonotype was seen ten or more times. The gene calls are TRBV29-1 and TRBJ1-2; a possible D gene is TRBD1 (5 bases). CDR1 SQVTM and CDR2 ANQGSEA come from the germline V gene. CDR3 size: 14 residues. The V and J ends lost 4 bases and 0 bases respectively, with 12 bases between them. This CDR3 is CSVVSDTANYGYTF. DNA of the CDR3: TGCAGCGTTGTTTCGGACACAGCTAACTATGGCTACACCTTC. Complete variable domain (other parts from reference TRBV29-1 and TRBJ1-2): SAVISQKPSRDICQRGTSLTIQCQVDSQVTMMFWYRQQPGQSLTLIATANQGSEATYESGFVIDKFPISRPNLTFSTLTVSNMSPEDSSIYLCSVVSDTANYGYTFGSGTRLTVV.

This clonotype showed up many times. The V call is TRBV29-1, the J call TRBJ1-2; D is perhaps TRBD1 (6 bases). The V gene's germline CDR1 is SQVTM and CDR2 ANQGSEA. The CDR3 runs 14 residues. Trimming shortened V by 8 bases and J by 0 bases, and 16 bases separated the two germline ends. The CDR3 nucleotides are TGCAGCACCCAAGGGGGAGGCGCTAACTATGGCTACACCTTC. Translation: CSTQGGGANYGYTF.

This clonotype was detected many times. The chain is built from TRBV6-5 and TRBJ1-3; D is uncertain. The CDR3 has 14 amino acids. V was trimmed by 7 bases and J by 3 bases, leaving 13 bases between them. CDR1 and CDR2 (germline): MNHEY, SVGAGI. As DNA, the CDR3 is TGTGCCAGCATGGTGGGGTTGGGTGGAAACACCATATATTTT. Translation gives CASMVGLGGNTIYF.

This clonotype was recorded at least ten times. The rearrangement links TRBV5-1 to TRBJ1-1, with D unresolved. Looked up from germline, CDR1 is SGHRS and CDR2 is YFSETQ. CDR3 length: 13 residues. The ends were cut back, 2 bases at V and 1 base at J, with 6 bases in the middle. CDR3 coding DNA: TGCGCCAGCAGCTTTGCGGAGAACACTGAAGCTTTCTTT. It translates to CASSFAENTEAFF.

This clonotype appeared many times. The chain has TRBV15 and TRBJ1-2; 7 nucleotides match TRBD1. Germline V gene lookup returns CDR1 LNHNV and CDR2 YYDKDF (reference sequence). This CDR3 is built from 15 residues. J gave up 1 base and V 5 bases, and 7 bases lay outside the gene matches. The CDR3 region has the DNA TGTGCCACCAGCTTGGTCGGGACAGTTAACTATGGCTACACCTTC. It yields the protein CATSLVGTVNYGYTF.

This clonotype was seen at least ten times. V and J are TRBV6-6 and TRBJ1-2; D is undetermined. Deletions cut 5 bases from V and 4 bases from J, with 8 bases between. From germline, CDR1 is MNHNY and CDR2 SVGAGI (reference sequence). The CDR3 spans 12 residues. As DNA, the CDR3 is TGTGCCAGCAGTGGAACCAGCTATGGCTACACCTTC. This gives the protein CASSGTSYGYTF.

This clonotype appeared a few times. The rearrangement links TRBV3-1 to TRBJ2-3; 11 bases are a match to TRBD2. The CDR3 is 17 amino acids. Germline V CDR1 and CDR2: LGHDT, YNNKEL (reference sequence). V lost 1 base, J lost 2 bases, and 5 bases stayed unmatched. The CDR3 loop is CASSQVTSGANTDTQYF. CDR3 nucleotide sequence: TGTGCCAGCAGCCAAGTGACTAGCGGGGCTAACACAGATACGCAGTATTTT.

The rearrangement uses TRBV5-1 and TRBJ1-5; TRBD1 might be the D (6 bases). This CDR3 has 15 amino acids. Germline V gene sequence: CDR1 SGHRS, CDR2 YFSETQ. Trimming took off 4 bases at V and 6 bases at J, with 17 bases between the two ends. The CDR3 nucleotides are TGCGCCAGCAGCCTCGGGTGGGGGCCTGCTCAGCCCCAGCATTTT. Protein sequence: CASSLGWGPAQPQHF.

This clonotype was detected ten times or more. The V gene is TRBV5-1, the J gene TRBJ2-1; the D is unclear. Germline CDR1 reads SGHRS; CDR2 reads YFSETQ. The CDR3 is 16 residues long. V shed 0 bases and J shed 1 base, with 11 bases lying between them. CDR3 nucleotide sequence: TGCGCCAGCAGCTTGGCCGGAGACGCTTCCTACAATGAGCAGTTCTTC. This sequence encodes CASSLAGDASYNEQFF.

This chain joins TRBV9 and TRBJ1-6; 7 positions agree with TRBD1. The germline CDR1 and CDR2 sequences are SGDLS and YYNGEE. The CDR3 length is 15 residues. V lost 4 bases, J lost 9 bases, and 10 bases stayed unmatched. The CDR3 nucleotides read TGTGCCAGCAGCTCGCGACAGGGCTTAATTTCACCCCTCCACTTT. This codes for CASSSRQGLISPLHF.

Many counts were recorded for this clonotype. The chain uses TRBV4-3 and TRBJ2-3, with D possibly TRBD1 on 7 matching bases. CDR3 size: 16 residues. The ends were cut back, 4 bases at V and 2 bases at J, with 16 bases in the middle. CDR1 and CDR2 from the germline V gene are LGHNA and YSLEER. The CDR3 DNA is TGCGCCAGCAGCCCGGAGGGACAGAAGTACACAGATACGCAGTATTTT. Protein sequence: CASSPEGQKYTDTQYF.

This chain uses TRBV20-1 with TRBJ2-3, with 9 bases that match TRBD2. Trimming at V came to 1 base and at J to 7 bases, leaving 15 bases not matched to a gene. This CDR3 comprises 17 residues. CDR1 is DFQATT and CDR2 is SNEGSKA in the germline V gene (reference sequence). CDR3: CSARVSSGAQVRHTQYF. The CDR3 DNA is TGCAGTGCTAGAGTTTCTAGCGGGGCCCAAGTCAGACATACGCAGTATTTT.

This clonotype occurred many times. The gene calls are TRBV5-1 and TRBJ2-1; TRBD2 is a possible D gene (5 bases). CDR1 and CDR2 (germline): SGHRS, YFSETQ. The CDR3 has 16 amino acids. V gave up 7 bases and J gave up 5 bases, with 22 bases separating them. CDR3 in DNA: TGCGCCAGCTCCCTAACGGCGGGTTCCTCAAACAATGAGCAGTTCTTC. Protein product: CASSLTAGSSNNEQFF.

This clonotype occurred a few times. This sequence joins TRBV20-1 and TRBJ1-1; D not resolved. The V gene lost 1 base and the J gene lost 0 bases, with 6 bases spanning the gap. The germline V gene has CDR1 DFQATT and CDR2 SNEGSKA (reference sequence). The CDR3 extends over 13 amino acids. This CDR3 reads CSARGSLNTEAFF. The CDR3 region has the DNA TGCAGTGCTAGAGGGAGTTTGAACACTGAAGCTTTCTTT.

This clonotype has a count of ten or more. This chain uses TRBV11-2 with TRBJ2-5, with a possible D match to TRBD2 (6 bases). This CDR3 is 14 amino acids long. The V end was cut by 5 bases, the J end by 4 bases, with 14 bases between. Germline values: CDR1 SGHAT, CDR2 FQNNGV. CDR3 bases: TGTGCCAGCAGCACAGATCCCGGGGGAGAGACCCAGTACTTC. Translating gives CASSTDPGGETQYF.

The chain links TRBV3-1 to TRBJ2-6; possible D gene TRBD2, 5 bases. The CDR3 is 17 amino acids. The germline V gene has CDR1 LGHDT and CDR2 YNNKEL (reference sequence). Deletions cut 6 bases from V and 2 bases from J, with 17 bases between. This CDR3 reads CASSPGRAKPGANVLTF. DNA for the CDR3: TGTGCCAGCAGTCCCGGGCGGGCGAAGCCTGGGGCCAACGTCCTGACTTTC.